The present entry profiles one T cell receptor beta chain with its context. What this receptor recognizes is not known. Base qualities were left out, and no much larger clone turns up one base away. This sample was taken from a study of blood T cell repertoires in COVID-19 (dated by TCRdb to 2020 to 2021). Regarding the study in general: The collaborator samples originated in the United States, Italy and Spain and spanned the acute and convalescent phases of COVID-19. The samples were drawn from two sources: the first 160 participants of the ongoing ImmuneRACE study, and over 950 subjects contributed by 6 global collaborators. The material from the prospective study consisted of cDNA or gDNA derived from T cells, B-cell-depleted T cells, or PBMCs. The repertoires were made available in a free public database intended to serve as a resource for research on the immune response to SARS-CoV-2. HLA class I and class II types, where available, came from metadata supplied by the sample provider rather than from assay-based typing. The sample metadata nearly always contained a de-identified subject ID, COVID-19 status, age in years and sex. Deeply sampled blood TCRbeta repertoires from subjects exposed to, actively infected with, or recovered from COVID-19 were included in the dataset. The investigation overall reported the following: The quantity of clinical and demographic metadata differed by source and by participant and was supplied without curation.

TCRbeta CDR3 regions were amplified from genomic DNA using the immunoSEQ Assay, a bias-controlled multiplex PCR. The original methods were these. The number of nucleated cells in each sample was estimated from the amplification of reference gene primers within the assay. To quantify the absolute abundance of each unique TCRbeta CDR3 rearrangement, sequence reads were collapsed and filtered. For each sample, productive Simpson clonality was calculated as the square root of Simpson's diversity index over productive rearrangements. The table comes from immuneACCESS by way of TCRdb, which keeps in-frame sequences with V and J called. Part of the clones is missing from these tables; in studies checked, under half for an unresolved V gene and the rest for unknown reasons. V and J calls and clone size are those listed in that table; D and trimming were worked out from the DNA. The table for this sample lists 210,000 or so clones; approximately 85% of them were counted only once. The ten largest clones represent approximately 5.1% of the sample.

From V the trimming removes 3 bases and from J it removes 9 bases, while the gene matches leave 8 bases of the junction unaccounted for. Inclusive of the bounding cysteine and phenylalanine, the CDR3 is 15 residues long. CDR3 DNA only is kept here, 45 bases in frame from base 1. Looking up the germline V gene yields CDR1 SGHRS and CDR2 YFSETQ. At one collaborating source in Seattle, patients were enrolled during active infection and were followed longitudinally through the course of disease. The collaborating institutions used their own protocols to collect whole blood in K2EDTA tubes. For TCRbeta analysis, collaborator samples were shipped as frozen whole blood, as isolated PBMCs, or as DNA extracted from either sample type.

This receptor was taken from a middle-aged man with COVID-19, enrolled during active disease. Sequenced sample: peripheral blood. The chain is made from TRBV5-1 and TRBJ2-1, with TRBD2 identical over 11 junction bases. The CDR3 loop reads CASSSLAGGPFEQFF. The nucleotides read TGCGCCAGCAGCTCCTTAGCGGGGGGGCCATTTGAGCAGTTCTTC.